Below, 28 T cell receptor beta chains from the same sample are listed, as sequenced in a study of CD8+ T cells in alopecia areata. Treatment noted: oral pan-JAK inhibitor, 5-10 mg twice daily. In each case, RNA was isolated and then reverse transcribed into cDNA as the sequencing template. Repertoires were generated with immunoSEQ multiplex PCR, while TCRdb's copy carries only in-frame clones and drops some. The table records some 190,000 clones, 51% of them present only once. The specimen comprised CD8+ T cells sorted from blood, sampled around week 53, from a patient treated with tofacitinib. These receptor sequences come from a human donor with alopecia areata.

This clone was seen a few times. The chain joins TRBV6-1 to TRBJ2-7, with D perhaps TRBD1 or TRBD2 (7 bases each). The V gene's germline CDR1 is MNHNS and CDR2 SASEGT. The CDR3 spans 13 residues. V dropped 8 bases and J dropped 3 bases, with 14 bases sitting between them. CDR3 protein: CASDREGLYEQYF. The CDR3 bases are TGTGCCAGCGACAGGGAGGGTCTCTACGAGCAGTACTTC.

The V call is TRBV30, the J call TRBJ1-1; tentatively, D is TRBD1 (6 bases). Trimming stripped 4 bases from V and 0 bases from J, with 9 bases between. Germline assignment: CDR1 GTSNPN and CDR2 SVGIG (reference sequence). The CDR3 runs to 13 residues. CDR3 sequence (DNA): TGTGCCTGGACCTGGACAGTGAACACTGAAGCTTTCTTT. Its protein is CAWTWTVNTEAFF.

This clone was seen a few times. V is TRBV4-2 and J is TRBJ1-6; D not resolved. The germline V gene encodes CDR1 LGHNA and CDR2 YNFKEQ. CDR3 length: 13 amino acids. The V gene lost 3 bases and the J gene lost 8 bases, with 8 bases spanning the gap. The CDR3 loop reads CASSQEGDSPLHF. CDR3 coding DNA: TGTGCCAGCAGCCAGGAGGGCGATTCACCCCTCCACTTT.

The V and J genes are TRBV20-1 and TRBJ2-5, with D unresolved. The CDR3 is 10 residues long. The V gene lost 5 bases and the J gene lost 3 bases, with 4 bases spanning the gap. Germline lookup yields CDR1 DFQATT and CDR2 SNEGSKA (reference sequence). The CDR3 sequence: CSALEETQYF. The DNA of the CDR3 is TGCAGTGCTCTTGAAGAGACCCAGTACTTC.

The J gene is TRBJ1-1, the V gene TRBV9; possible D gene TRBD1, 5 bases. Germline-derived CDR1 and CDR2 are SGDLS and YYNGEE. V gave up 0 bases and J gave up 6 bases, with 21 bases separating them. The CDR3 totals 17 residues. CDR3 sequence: CASSVGVRLGPTAEAFF. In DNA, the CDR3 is TGTGCCAGCAGCGTAGGAGTCAGGCTGGGGCCAACGGCTGAAGCTTTCTTT.

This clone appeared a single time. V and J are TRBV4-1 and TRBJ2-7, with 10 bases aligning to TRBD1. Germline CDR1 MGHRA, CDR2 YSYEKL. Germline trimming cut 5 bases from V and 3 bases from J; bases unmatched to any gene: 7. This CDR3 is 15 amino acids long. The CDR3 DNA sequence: TGCGCCAGCAGCGCACCGGGACAGGGGCACTACGAGCAGTACTTC. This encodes CASSAPGQGHYEQYF.

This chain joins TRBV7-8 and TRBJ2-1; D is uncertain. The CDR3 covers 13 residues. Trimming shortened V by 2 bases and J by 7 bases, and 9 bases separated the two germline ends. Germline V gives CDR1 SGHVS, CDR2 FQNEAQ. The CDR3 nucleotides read TGTGCCAGCAGCTTAATAGGTGGTAATGAGCAGTTCTTC. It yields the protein CASSLIGGNEQFF.

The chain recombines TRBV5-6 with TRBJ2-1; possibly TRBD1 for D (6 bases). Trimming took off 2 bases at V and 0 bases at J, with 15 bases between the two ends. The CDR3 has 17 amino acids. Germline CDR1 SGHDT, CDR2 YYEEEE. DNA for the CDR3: TGTGCCAGCAGCTTCGAACAGGGATTAAGCTCCTACAATGAGCAGTTCTTC. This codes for CASSFEQGLSSYNEQFF. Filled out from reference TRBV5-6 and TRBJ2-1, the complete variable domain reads DAGVTQSPTHLIKTRGQQVTLRCSPKSGHDTVSWYQQALGQGPQFIFQYYEEEERQRGNFPDRFSGHQFPNYSSELNVNALLLGDSALYLCASSFEQGLSSYNEQFFGPGTRLTVL.

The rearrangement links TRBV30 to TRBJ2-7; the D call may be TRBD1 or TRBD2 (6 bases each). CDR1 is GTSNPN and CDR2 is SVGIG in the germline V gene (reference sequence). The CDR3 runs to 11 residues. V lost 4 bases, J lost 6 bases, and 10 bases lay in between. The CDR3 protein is CAWNRGLEQYF. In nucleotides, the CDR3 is TGTGCCTGGAACCGGGGGCTCGAGCAGTACTTC. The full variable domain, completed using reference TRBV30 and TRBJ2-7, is SQTIHQWPATLVQPVGSPLSLECTVEGTSNPNLYWYRQAAGRGLQLLFYSVGIGQISSEVPQNLSASRPQDRQFILSSKKLLLSDSGFYLCAWNRGLEQYFGPGTRLTVT.

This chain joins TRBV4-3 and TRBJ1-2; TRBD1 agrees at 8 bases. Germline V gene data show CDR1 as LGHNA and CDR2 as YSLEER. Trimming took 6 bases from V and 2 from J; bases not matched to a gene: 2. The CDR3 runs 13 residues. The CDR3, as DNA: TGCGCCAGCAGGCCAGGGGGCAACTATGGCTACACCTTC. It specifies CASRPGGNYGYTF.

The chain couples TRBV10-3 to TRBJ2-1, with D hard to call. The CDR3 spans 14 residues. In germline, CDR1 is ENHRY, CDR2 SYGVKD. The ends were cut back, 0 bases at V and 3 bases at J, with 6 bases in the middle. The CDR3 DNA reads TGTGCCATCAGTGAGTCCGGTCTCTACAATGAGCAGTTCTTC. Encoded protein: CAISESGLYNEQFF.

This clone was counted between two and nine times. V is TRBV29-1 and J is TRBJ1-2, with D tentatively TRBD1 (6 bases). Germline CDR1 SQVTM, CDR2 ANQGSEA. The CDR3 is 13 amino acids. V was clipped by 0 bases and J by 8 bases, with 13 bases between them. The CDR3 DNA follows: TGCAGCGTTGAAGACCGGACAGCCCAAGGCTACACCTTC. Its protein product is CSVEDRTAQGYTF.

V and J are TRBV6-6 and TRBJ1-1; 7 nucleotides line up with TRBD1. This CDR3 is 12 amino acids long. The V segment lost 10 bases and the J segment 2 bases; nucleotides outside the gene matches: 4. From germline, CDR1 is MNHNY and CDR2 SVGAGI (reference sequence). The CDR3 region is CANGQANTEAFF. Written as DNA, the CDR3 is TGTGCCAACGGACAGGCTAACACTGAAGCTTTCTTT.

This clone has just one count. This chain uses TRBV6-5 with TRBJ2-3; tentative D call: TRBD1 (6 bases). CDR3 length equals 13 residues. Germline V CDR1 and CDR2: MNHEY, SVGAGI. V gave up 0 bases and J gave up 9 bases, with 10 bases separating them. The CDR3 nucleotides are TGTGCCAGCAGTTACTCACAGGGATCAACGCAGTATTTT. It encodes CASSYSQGSTQYF.

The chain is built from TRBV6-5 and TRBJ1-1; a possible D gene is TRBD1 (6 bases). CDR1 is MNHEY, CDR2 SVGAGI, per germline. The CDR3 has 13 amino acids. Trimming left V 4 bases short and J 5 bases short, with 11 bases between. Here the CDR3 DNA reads TGTGCCAGCAGTTTTGGAGGGGGAACTGAAGCTTTCTTT. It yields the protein CASSFGGGTEAFF.

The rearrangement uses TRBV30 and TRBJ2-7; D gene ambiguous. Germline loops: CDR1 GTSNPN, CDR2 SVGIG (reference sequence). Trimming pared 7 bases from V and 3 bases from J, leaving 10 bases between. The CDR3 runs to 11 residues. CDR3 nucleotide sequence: TGTGCCTCCCGGAAGGACTACGAGCAGTACTTC. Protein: CASRKDYEQYF. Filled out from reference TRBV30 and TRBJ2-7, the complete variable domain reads SQTIHQWPATLVQPVGSPLSLECTVEGTSNPNLYWYRQAAGRGLQLLFYSVGIGQISSEVPQNLSASRPQDRQFILSSKKLLLSDSGFYLCASRKDYEQYFGPGTRLTVT.

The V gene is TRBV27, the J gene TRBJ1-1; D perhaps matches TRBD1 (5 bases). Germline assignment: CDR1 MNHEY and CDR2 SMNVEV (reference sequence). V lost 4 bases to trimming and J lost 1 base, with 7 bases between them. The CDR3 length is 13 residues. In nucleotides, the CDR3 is TGTGCCAGCAGTTGGGACGGGAACACTGAAGCTTTCTTT. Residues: CASSWDGNTEAFF.

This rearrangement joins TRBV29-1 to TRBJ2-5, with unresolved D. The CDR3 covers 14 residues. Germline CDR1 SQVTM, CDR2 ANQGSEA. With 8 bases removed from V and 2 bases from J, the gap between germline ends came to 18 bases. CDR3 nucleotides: TGCAGCTTTGCCGGCACTATGTCTCAAGAGACCCAGTACTTC. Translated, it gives CSFAGTMSQETQYF.

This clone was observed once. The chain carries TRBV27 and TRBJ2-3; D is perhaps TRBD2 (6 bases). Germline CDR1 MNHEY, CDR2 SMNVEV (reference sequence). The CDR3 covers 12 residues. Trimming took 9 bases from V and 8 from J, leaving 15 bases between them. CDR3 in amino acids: CASAEGLGTQYF. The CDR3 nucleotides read TGTGCCAGTGCGGAGGGACTGGGTACGCAGTATTTT.

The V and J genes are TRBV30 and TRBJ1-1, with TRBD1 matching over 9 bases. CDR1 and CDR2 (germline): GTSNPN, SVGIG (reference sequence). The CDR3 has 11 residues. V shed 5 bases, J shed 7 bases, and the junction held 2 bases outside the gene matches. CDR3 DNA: TGTGCCTGGGGACAGGGGAATGAAGCTTTCTTT. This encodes CAWGQGNEAFF.

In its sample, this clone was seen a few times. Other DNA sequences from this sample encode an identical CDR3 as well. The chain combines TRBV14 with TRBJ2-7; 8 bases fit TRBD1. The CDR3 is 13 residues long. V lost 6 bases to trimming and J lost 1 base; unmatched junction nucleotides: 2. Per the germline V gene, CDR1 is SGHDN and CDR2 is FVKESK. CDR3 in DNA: TGTGCCAGCAGGGACAGGGATTCCTACGAGCAGTACTTC. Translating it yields CASRDRDSYEQYF.

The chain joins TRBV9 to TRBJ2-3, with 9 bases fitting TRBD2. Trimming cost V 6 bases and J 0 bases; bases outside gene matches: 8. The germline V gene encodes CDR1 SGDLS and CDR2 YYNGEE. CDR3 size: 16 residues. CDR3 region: CASNTASGESTDTQYF. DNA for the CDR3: TGTGCCAGCAACACGGCTAGCGGGGAGAGCACAGATACGCAGTATTTT. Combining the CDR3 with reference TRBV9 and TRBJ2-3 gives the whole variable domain DSGVTQTPKHLITATGQRVTLRCSPRSGDLSVYWYQQSLDQGLQFLIQYYNGEERAKGNILERFSAQQFPDLHSELNLSSLELGDSALYFCASNTASGESTDTQYFGPGTRLTVL.

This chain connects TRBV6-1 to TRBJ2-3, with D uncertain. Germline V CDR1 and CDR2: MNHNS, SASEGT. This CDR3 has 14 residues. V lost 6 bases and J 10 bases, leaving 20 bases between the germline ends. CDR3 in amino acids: CASRPASPASAQYF. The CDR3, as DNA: TGTGCCAGCAGACCGGCCTCCCCGGCCTCGGCGCAGTATTTT.

The DNA for the CDR3 is TGTGCCAGCAGTTACTCTTTAGGGTACGAGCAGTACTTC. This sequence encodes CASSYSLGYEQYF. The rearrangement joins TRBV6-5 to TRBJ2-7; D gene ambiguous. Trimming took 0 bases from V and 4 from J, leaving 7 bases between them. Germline V lookup: CDR1 MNHEY, CDR2 SVGAGI. This CDR3 is 13 amino acids long.

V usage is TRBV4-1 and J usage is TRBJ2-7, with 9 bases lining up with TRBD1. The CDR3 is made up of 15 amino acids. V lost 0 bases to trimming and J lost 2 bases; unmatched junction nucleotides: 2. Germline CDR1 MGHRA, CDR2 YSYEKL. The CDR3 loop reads CASSQEGDRAYEQYF. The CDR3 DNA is TGCGCCAGCAGCCAAGAAGGGGACAGGGCCTACGAGCAGTACTTC.

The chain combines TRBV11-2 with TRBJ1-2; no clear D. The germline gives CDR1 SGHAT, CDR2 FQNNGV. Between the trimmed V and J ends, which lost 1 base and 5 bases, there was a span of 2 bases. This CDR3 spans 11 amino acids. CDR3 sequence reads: CASSLGYGYTF. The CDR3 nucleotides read TGTGCCAGCAGCTTAGGGTATGGCTACACCTTC.

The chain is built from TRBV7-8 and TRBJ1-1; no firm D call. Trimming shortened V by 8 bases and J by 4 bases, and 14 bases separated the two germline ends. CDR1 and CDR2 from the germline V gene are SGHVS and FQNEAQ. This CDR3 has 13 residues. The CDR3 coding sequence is TGTGCCAGCGGGTCTCCCCTGGGCACTGAAGCTTTCTTT. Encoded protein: CASGSPLGTEAFF.

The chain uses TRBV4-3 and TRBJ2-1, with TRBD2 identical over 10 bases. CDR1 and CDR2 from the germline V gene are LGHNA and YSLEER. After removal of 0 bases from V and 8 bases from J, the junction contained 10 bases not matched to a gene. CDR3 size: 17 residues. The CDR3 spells CASSQDRRSGGADEQFF. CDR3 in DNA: TGCGCCAGCAGCCAAGATAGAAGAAGCGGGGGGGCCGATGAGCAGTTCTTC.